The source of this T cell receptor (beta chain) is a study of cytomegalovirus exposure and HLA in healthy donors. The overall study: Later, an analysis reported that the 95 to 150 validation repertoires had used the same platform as the approximately 680 first-cohort repertoires.

Germline V gives CDR1 SGHNT, CDR2 YYREEE (reference sequence). The CDR3 length is 16 residues. V trimming: 4 bases; J trimming: 5 bases; junction bases outside the gene matches: 11. As regards this clone: The antigen is unknown.

The assay was immunoSEQ multiplex PCR, and TCRdb's table has in-frame clones only and misses some. The table shows 150,000 to 200,000 clones, with about three quarters occurring only once. Study-wide results and limits: Testing in vitro showed a few CMV-associated chains specific for CMV antigens. Despite most TCR sequences being rare, some public TCRs occurred in many donors.

Sequenced input: PBMCs. This chain links TRBV5-4 with TRBJ2-1, with 8 bases lining up with TRBD1. The TCR sequence derives from a woman younger than 45 in good health and CMV-seronegative. The CDR3, as DNA: TGTGCCAGCAGCGGAAAACAGGGGGGCCGCCACAATGAGCAGTTCTTC. It translates to CASSGKQGGRHNEQFF.